Each of the 16 T cell receptor beta chains below was sequenced from the same sample in a study of PD-1 blockade in mismatch repair-deficient tumors. The assay was immunoSEQ multiplex PCR, and TCRdb's table has in-frame clones only and misses some. The table has about 79,000 clones, 80% to 90% seen once. Sample: peripheral blood, taken 44 weeks after starting pembrolizumab. Receptors were obtained from an adult with mismatch repair-deficient cancer.

V is TRBV7-8 and J is TRBJ2-2, with 7 bases lining up with TRBD1. Germline V gives CDR1 SGHVS, CDR2 FQNEAQ. CDR3 length equals 17 residues. Losses at the gene ends were 5 bases for V and 4 bases for J; bases not matched to a gene: 13. The CDR3, as DNA: TGTGCCAGCAGCAACCTACGACAGGGAAGTGGCACCGGGGAGCTGTTTTTT. Amino acids: CASSNLRQGSGTGELFF. Variable domain in full (rest from reference TRBV7-8 and TRBJ2-2): GAGVSQSPRYKVAKRGQDVALRCDPISGHVSLFWYQQALGQGPEFLTYFQNEAQLDKSGLPSDRFFAERPEGSVSTLKIQRTQQEDSAVYLCASSNLRQGSGTGELFFGEGSRLTVL.

This clone has a handful of counts. This chain uses TRBV27 with TRBJ1-4; D unresolved. In germline, CDR1 is MNHEY, CDR2 SMNVEV (reference sequence). The length of the CDR3 is 14 residues. Trimming shortened V by 4 bases and J by 0 bases, and 6 bases separated the two germline ends. The CDR3 DNA is TGTGCCAGCAGTTCAACCACAACTAATGAAAAACTGTTTTTT. Translating gives CASSSTTTNEKLFF.

This chain links TRBV5-4 with TRBJ2-1; D ambiguous. V was pared by 3 bases and J by 8 bases, with 9 bases between. Germline CDR1 is SGHNT and CDR2 is YYREEE (reference sequence). The CDR3 sequence is 12 residues long. CDR3 residues: CASSSGRDEQFF. In DNA, the CDR3 is TGTGCCAGCAGCTCCGGGCGCGATGAGCAGTTCTTC.

V gene TRBV4-3 combines with J gene TRBJ2-3, with 8 bases matching TRBD2. V was pared by 0 bases and J by 1 base, with 15 bases of the junction left unmatched. The CDR3 spans 20 residues. Germline V gene data show CDR1 as LGHNA and CDR2 as YSLEER. DNA for the CDR3: TGCGCCAGCAGCCAAGATTCCCTCCTCGGGGGGGAGGGCCGCACAGATACGCAGTATTTT. Protein: CASSQDSLLGGEGRTDTQYF.

V gene TRBV27 combines with J gene TRBJ2-2; a weak D match, TRBD1 (5 bases). V was pared by 8 bases and J by 6 bases, with 10 bases between. The length of the CDR3 is 12 residues. CDR1 is MNHEY and CDR2 is SMNVEV in the germline V gene (reference sequence). The CDR3 loop reads CASRQGAGELFF. The CDR3 region has the DNA TGTGCCAGCCGCCAGGGCGCCGGGGAGCTGTTTTTT.

The V call is TRBV4-2, the J call TRBJ2-7; no clear D. The CDR3 is 14 residues long. Germline V gives CDR1 LGHNA, CDR2 YNFKEQ. Trimming pared 1 base from V and 0 bases from J, leaving 7 bases between. This CDR3 reads CASSQGTLSYEQYF. For the CDR3, the DNA is TGTGCCAGCAGCCAAGGGACCCTCTCCTACGAGCAGTACTTC.

The rearrangement uses TRBV11-2 and TRBJ1-1; perhaps TRBD1 as D (5 bases). Germline CDR1 and CDR2: SGHAT and FQNNGV. This CDR3 is 14 amino acids long. V was trimmed by 3 bases and J by 6 bases, leaving 14 bases between them. The chain's CDR3 is CASSLTVPKPEAFF. Here the CDR3 DNA reads TGTGCCAGCAGCTTGACAGTCCCCAAGCCTGAAGCTTTCTTT.

The chain couples TRBV2 to TRBJ2-5; 9 bases fit TRBD1. Per the germline V gene, CDR1 is SNHLY and CDR2 is FYNNEI. V lost 6 bases and J lost 4; bases outside the gene matches: 3. This CDR3 has 13 residues. The CDR3 loop is CASRGQGGETQYF. The DNA of the CDR3 is TGTGCCAGCAGGGGACAGGGCGGAGAGACCCAGTACTTC.

The rearrangement uses TRBV30 and TRBJ2-1, with D unclear. The germline gives CDR1 GTSNPN, CDR2 SVGIG (reference sequence). The V gene lost 4 bases and the J gene lost 7 bases, with 11 bases spanning the gap. The CDR3 has 12 amino acids. CDR3 coding DNA: TGTGCCTGGATGTTGTGGGGAAATGAGCAGTTCTTC. Its translation is CAWMLWGNEQFF.

The chain has TRBV4-2 and TRBJ2-1, with TRBD1 identical over 8 bases. The germline V gene has CDR1 LGHNA and CDR2 YNFKEQ. The CDR3 spans 15 residues. With 4 bases clipped from V and 2 bases from J, the junction kept 4 bases outside the gene matches. The DNA of the CDR3 is TGTGCCAGCAGCCGCGGACAGGGCACCTACAATGAGCAGTTCTTC. It specifies CASSRGQGTYNEQFF.

The rearrangement links TRBV7-2 to TRBJ1-3, with D perhaps TRBD1 (5 bases). The CDR3 has 15 amino acids. CDR1 and CDR2 from the germline V gene are SGHTA and FQGNSA. The ends were cut back, 1 base at V and 1 base at J, with 8 bases in the middle. CDR3 sequence: CASSLVSGSGNTIYF. The CDR3 DNA follows: TGTGCCAGCAGCTTAGTATCAGGGTCTGGAAACACCATATATTTT.

The rearrangement joins TRBV28 to TRBJ1-1, with D hard to call. This CDR3 contains 14 residues. Germline CDR1 and CDR2: MDHEN and SYDVKM. Trimming left V 3 bases short and J 1 base short, with 9 bases between. CDR3: CASSLWRANTEAFF. In DNA form, the CDR3 reads TGTGCCAGCAGTTTGTGGAGGGCGAACACTGAAGCTTTCTTT.

This clone appeared once. The CDR3 protein is CASSPDTTEGYGYTF. DNA of the CDR3: TGTGCCAGTAGTCCCGACACCACGGAAGGCTATGGCTACACCTTC. The rearrangement uses TRBV19 and TRBJ1-2; no firm D call. Trimming shortened V by 5 bases and J by 4 bases, and 17 bases separated the two germline ends. Germline V gene data show CDR1 as LNHDA and CDR2 as SQIVND (reference sequence). The CDR3 consists of 15 residues.

The genes are TRBV28 and TRBJ1-1, with TRBD1 identical over 8 bases. Germline V lookup: CDR1 MDHEN, CDR2 SYDVKM. CDR3 size: 15 residues. Unmatched junction bases numbered 9, after V lost 4 bases and J lost 5 bases. This CDR3 reads CASSSSGQGWTEAFF. CDR3 sequence (DNA): TGTGCCAGCAGTTCTAGCGGACAGGGATGGACTGAAGCTTTCTTT.

The chain employs TRBV4-1 and TRBJ2-1; TRBD2 matches 7 bases. Per the germline V gene, CDR1 is MGHRA and CDR2 is YSYEKL. The CDR3 runs 16 residues. Losses at the gene ends were 0 bases for V and 4 bases for J; bases not matched to a gene: 6. DNA of the CDR3: TGCGCCAGCAGCCAAGATATGTGGGAGGGTTACAATGAGCAGTTCTTC. Translating gives CASSQDMWEGYNEQFF.

The rearrangement links TRBV6-1 to TRBJ1-1; perhaps TRBD1 as D (5 bases). With 8 bases removed from V and 0 bases from J, the gap between germline ends came to 16 bases. There are 15 residues in the CDR3. Germline loops: CDR1 MNHNS, CDR2 SASEGT. CDR3 DNA sequence: TGTGCCAGCCGGGGGGAGATATCAATGAACACTGAAGCTTTCTTT. As protein: CASRGEISMNTEAFF.